These T cell receptor beta chains were read from a single sample in a study of T-cell reconstitution after alpha-beta-depleted transplantation in children. Each CDR3 protein is one row after TCRdb ran MiXCR on the PCR reads. The sample holds around 300,000 distinct CDR3 sequences; 7.5% to 9% are singletons and the top ten take approximately 8.6%. Here the sequenced sample was peripheral blood, taken 360 days after TCRalphabeta/CD19-depleted stem cell transplant. These receptors were obtained from a female patient aged 2-10 years who had a stem cell transplant for Fanconi anemia, so the T cells may come from the graft donor. Both conserved end residues are part of each CDR3. A D gene is named only where the DNA matches it firmly. Not every row has a clone size; where given, it reads once, few, many or a size class.

D,J,V,size,DNA,CDR3
.,TRBJ1-2,TRBV18,few,TGTGCCAGCTCTCTCCACCCCGGGACTGATGGCTACACCTTC,CASSLHPGTDGYTF
.,TRBJ2-3,TRBV28,few,TGTGCCAGCAAGACCCTTAAGGGCTCTAGCACAGATACGCAGTATTTT,CASKTLKGSSTDTQYF
TRBD1,TRBJ2-7,TRBV18,many,TGTGCCAGCTCTCCGGGACAGGGTTTCATCTACGAGCAGTACTTC,CASSPGQGFIYEQYF
.,TRBJ2-3,TRBV5-1,many,TGCGCCAGCAGCTTCTCCACAGATACGCAGTATTTT,CASSFSTDTQYF
.,TRBJ2-3,TRBV7-3,many,TGTGCCAGCAGCTTAAATGCAGGGGTAGATACGCAGTATTTT,CASSLNAGVDTQYF
TRBD1,TRBJ1-1,TRBV5-6,.,TGTGCCAGCAGCTTATACGGCAGGGGGCGGGACACTGAAGCTTTCTTT,CASSLYGRGRDTEAFF
.,TRBJ1-1,TRBV24-1,many,TGTGCCACCAGTGAGGAGAACACTGAAGCTTTCTTT,CATSEENTEAFF
TRBD1,TRBJ2-7,TRBV20-1,many,TGCAGTGCTAGTCGACAGGGGGACGAGCAGTACTTC,CSASRQGDEQYF
TRBD2,TRBJ2-1,TRBV9,few,TGTGCCAGCAGCGTAGGACTAGCGGGCTACAATGAGCAGTTCTTC,CASSVGLAGYNEQFF
TRBD1,TRBJ1-1,TRBV7-9,many,TGTGCCAGCAGCTTGTTTTTACAGGGGGCGAGGGACACTGAAGCTTTCTTT,CASSLFLQGARDTEAFF
.,TRBJ1-2,TRBV4-3,.,TGCGCCAGCAGCCAGGGAGTGACATTCTATGGCTACACCTTC,CASSQGVTFYGYTF
.,TRBJ2-3,TRBV6-6,many,TGTGCCAGCAGTTACAACACAGATACGCAGTATTTT,CASSYNTDTQYF
.,TRBJ2-1,TRBV7-2,many,TGTGCCAGCAGCTTAGGGGCAGGTCGGACCAATGAGCAGTTCTTC,CASSLGAGRTNEQFF
TRBD2,TRBJ2-7,TRBV7-2,.,TGTGCCAGCAGCGGGAAGCGGGGTCACGAGCAGTACTTC,CASSGKRGHEQYF
.,TRBJ2-5,TRBV20-1,.,TGCAGTGCTGCCGCTCCTGCCCAAGAGACCCAGTACTTC,CSAAAPAQETQYF
.,TRBJ1-1,TRBV7-8,few,TGTGCCAGCAGCTTAGCACATAATTTGGACACTGAAGCTTTCTTT,CASSLAHNLDTEAFF
TRBD2,TRBJ2-3,TRBV28,many,TGTGCCAGCAGTTTATGGGCTAGCGGGGGAGGGGATACGCAGTATTTT,CASSLWASGGGDTQYF
TRBD2,TRBJ2-7,TRBV5-4,many,TGTGCCAGCAGCGTTCCGGGACTAGACTACGAGCAGTACTTC,CASSVPGLDYEQYF
.,TRBJ2-3,TRBV9,few,TGTGCCAGCAGCCTGACTCCCGCCCGAGATACGCAGTATTTT,CASSLTPARDTQYF
TRBD2,TRBJ2-5,TRBV5-5,many,TGTGCCAGCAGCACTGGGACTAGCGGTGAGACCCAGTACTTC,CASSTGTSGETQYF
.,TRBJ2-5,TRBV5-1,many,TGCGCCAGCAGCCCTAGGGAGGAAAGGCAAGAGACCCAGTACTTC,CASSPREERQETQYF
.,TRBJ2-1,TRBV7-3,.,TGTGCCAGCAGCTCTCAGGGACCCCGCTTCTACAATGAGCAGTTCTTC,CASSSQGPRFYNEQFF
TRBD2,TRBJ2-3,TRBV5-1,many,TGCGCCAGTACCGGGGGGGGTTTCACAGATACGCAGTATTTT,CASTGGGFTDTQYF
TRBD2,TRBJ2-3,TRBV7-3,few,TGTGCCAGCAGCTTAACCGGGGGGGGAGCAGATACGCAGTATTTT,CASSLTGGGADTQYF
TRBD2,TRBJ2-7,TRBV2,.,TGTGCCAGCGCCACCCGGGACTATAATGACTACGAGCAGTACTTC,CASATRDYNDYEQYF
TRBD1,TRBJ2-6,TRBV18,many,TGTGCCAGCTCACAGGGGACAGCTGGGGCCAACGTCCTGACTTTC,CASSQGTAGANVLTF
TRBD2,TRBJ2-3,TRBV6-2/TRBV6-3,many,TGTGCCAGCAGTTACTCTCTGGCGGGGGGAGGAACAGATACGCAGTATTTT,CASSYSLAGGGTDTQYF
.,TRBJ1-1,TRBV5-1,many,TGCGCCAGCAGCACGACAGGCCTTTTGAACACTGAAGCTTTCTTT,CASSTTGLLNTEAFF
.,TRBJ1-2,TRBV20-1,.,TGCAGTGCTAGTTTTCGGGCAGGGGAAGGCTACACCTTC,CSASFRAGEGYTF
TRBD2,TRBJ2-3,TRBV20-1,many,TGCAGTGCTAGAGCCCCAAGGACTAGTTCAGATACGCAGTATTTT,CSARAPRTSSDTQYF
TRBD2,TRBJ2-1,TRBV28,few,TGTGCCAGCAGTTTCCGAGGACTAGCGGCCTCCTACAATGAGCAGTTCTTC,CASSFRGLAASYNEQFF
TRBD1,TRBJ2-1,TRBV27,many,TGTGCCAGCAGTTTTTTGGCCGACAGGGGGTACAATGAGCAGTTCTTC,CASSFLADRGYNEQFF
.,TRBJ1-1,TRBV25-1,.,TGTGCCAGCAGTGAATTCACCGGGGTGAAGAATGAAGCTTTCTTT,CASSEFTGVKNEAFF
.,TRBJ2-5,TRBV6-5,many,TGTGCCAGCAGCTTCCTTTGGGTCCGATCTCCCTTGCAAGAGACCCAGTACTTC,CASSFLWVRSPLQETQYF
.,TRBJ1-1,TRBV7-2,many,TGTGCCAGCAGCCTGCGGACGGCCTTTGAAGCTTTCTTT,CASSLRTAFEAFF
.,TRBJ2-7,TRBV6-1,many,TGTGCCAGCAGTGAGGGTACAGCCACCTACGAGCAGTACTTC,CASSEGTATYEQYF
TRBD1,TRBJ1-2,TRBV6-5,many,TGTGCCAGCAGTTCTACAGGGGGTCACTATGGCTACACCTTC,CASSSTGGHYGYTF
TRBD1,TRBJ2-7,TRBV5-1,many,TGCGCCAGCAGCTTTGCCGGGGACAGACCCTACGAGCAGTACTTC,CASSFAGDRPYEQYF
TRBD2,TRBJ2-1,TRBV5-4,.,TGTGCCAGTGGTCGGGGGGGGAATGAGCAGTTCTTC,CASGRGGNEQFF
.,TRBJ2-7,TRBV29-1,many,TGCGCTGTTGTTGGAAGGGGGAGAGGACTCGCCCTTTCCTACGAGCAGTACTTC,CAVVGRGRGLALSYEQYF